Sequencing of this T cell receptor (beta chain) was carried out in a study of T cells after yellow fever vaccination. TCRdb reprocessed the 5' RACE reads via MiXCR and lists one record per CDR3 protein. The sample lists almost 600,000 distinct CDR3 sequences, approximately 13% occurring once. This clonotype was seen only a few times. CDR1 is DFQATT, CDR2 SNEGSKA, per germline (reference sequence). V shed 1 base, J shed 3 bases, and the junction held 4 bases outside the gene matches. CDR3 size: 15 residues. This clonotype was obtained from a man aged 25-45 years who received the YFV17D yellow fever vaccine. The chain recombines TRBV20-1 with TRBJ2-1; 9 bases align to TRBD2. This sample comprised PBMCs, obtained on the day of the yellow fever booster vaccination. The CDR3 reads CSARAGTSFYNEQFF. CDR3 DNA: TGCAGTGCTAGAGCCGGGACTAGCTTCTACAATGAGCAGTTCTTC.